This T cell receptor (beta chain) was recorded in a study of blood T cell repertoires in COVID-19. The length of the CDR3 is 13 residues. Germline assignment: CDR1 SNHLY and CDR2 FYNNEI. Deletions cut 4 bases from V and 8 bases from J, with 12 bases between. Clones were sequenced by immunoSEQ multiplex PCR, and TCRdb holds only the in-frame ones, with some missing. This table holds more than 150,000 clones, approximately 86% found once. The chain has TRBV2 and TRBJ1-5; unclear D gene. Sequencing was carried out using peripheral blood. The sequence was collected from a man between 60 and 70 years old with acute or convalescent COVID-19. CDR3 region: CASSGEGRKPQHF. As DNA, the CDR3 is TGTGCCAGCAGTGGCGAGGGAAGAAAGCCCCAGCATTTT.